Included here is one TCR beta chain sequence, with context. These data come from a study of blood T cell repertoires in COVID-19. Study context: Acute-phase and convalescent COVID-19 samples originated in the United States, Italy and Spain. Nucleic acid was either cDNA or gDNA, and it came from T cells, B-cell-depleted T cells, or PBMCs.

Produced via immunoSEQ multiplex PCR; TCRdb's table is partial and in-frame only. This table has 150,000 to 200,000 clones, around 92% appearing once. This CDR3 spans 14 amino acids. The V gene lost 0 bases and the J gene lost 3 bases, with 9 bases spanning the gap. Germline CDR1 reads SGHNT; CDR2 reads YENEEA. The source is a man aged 25 to 40 with COVID-19, enrolled during active disease. The specimen sequenced was peripheral blood. V and J are TRBV11-3 and TRBJ2-7, with D perhaps TRBD1 (6 bases). This chain's CDR3 is CASSLEGAVYEQYF. For the CDR3, the DNA is TGTGCCAGCAGCTTAGAGGGGGCCGTCTACGAGCAGTACTTC.